These 18 T cell receptor beta chains were sequenced from one sample in a study of blood T cell repertoires in COVID-19. The assay was immunoSEQ multiplex PCR, and TCRdb's table has in-frame clones only and misses some. Among some 240,000 clones, approximately 85% were seen once, and the ten largest hold under 2.5%. The sequencing sample was made of peripheral blood. These receptors all stem from a woman in her 70s with COVID-19, enrolled during active disease.

This chain joins TRBV3-1 (or the pseudogene TRBV3-2) and TRBJ1-5; 9 nucleotides agree with TRBD1. Germline CDR1 LGHDT, CDR2 YNNKEL (reference sequence). The junction had 7 bases not matched to a gene; V was cut back by 4 bases and J by 6 bases. The CDR3 runs to 15 residues. CDR3 sequence (DNA): TGTGCCAGCAGCCCTATACAGGGGGCCGGTCAGCCCCAGCATTTT. It translates to CASSPIQGAGQPQHF.

This chain uses TRBV18 with TRBJ2-5; D possibly corresponds to TRBD1 (6 bases). This CDR3 contains 13 residues. Germline values: CDR1 KGHSH, CDR2 LQKENI. Trimming took 4 bases from V and 1 from J, leaving 7 bases between them. CDR3 sequence reads: CASSLQGQETQYF. The CDR3 DNA reads as TGTGCCAGCTCACTACAGGGCCAAGAGACCCAGTACTTC.

This clone was seen a few times. The chain couples TRBV7-2 to TRBJ2-7; the match to TRBD2 covers 7 bases. With 5 bases clipped from V and 5 bases from J, the junction kept 9 bases outside the gene matches. This CDR3 has 14 amino acids. CDR1 is SGHTA and CDR2 is FQGNSA in the germline V gene. CDR3 DNA sequence: TGTGCCAGCAGCAGGTCGGGACTAACAGACGAGCAGTACTTC. It yields the protein CASSRSGLTDEQYF.

The chain employs TRBV5-1 and TRBJ2-1; D gene uncertain. Germline lookup yields CDR1 SGHRS and CDR2 YFSETQ. The CDR3 loop spans 11 amino acids. V gave up 0 bases and J gave up 10 bases, with 5 bases separating them. In DNA, the CDR3 is TGCGCCAGCAGCTTGGAGAGAGAGCAGTTCTTC. It is translated as CASSLEREQFF.

The chain carries TRBV18 and TRBJ1-2; D is undetermined. The CDR3 covers 15 residues. V was shortened by 2 bases and J by 3 bases, with 13 bases between the two germline ends. Germline V lookup: CDR1 KGHSH, CDR2 LQKENI. The CDR3 bases are TGTGCCAGCTCACCAGAAGCAGGTGGATACTATGGCTACACCTTC. Its protein is CASSPEAGGYYGYTF.

The chain joins TRBV2 to TRBJ1-1, with a tentative D call TRBD1 (5 bases). V lost 1 base to trimming and J lost 1 base, with 10 bases between them. This CDR3 region has 15 residues. Germline V CDR1 and CDR2: SNHLY, FYNNEI. The CDR3: CASSEGQGWNTEAFF. The CDR3, as DNA: TGTGCCAGCAGTGAAGGGCAGGGTTGGAACACTGAAGCTTTCTTT.

CDR3 bases: TGTGCCAGCACCGGCGCGGGCCCGCAAGAGACCCAGTACTTC. Translated: CASTGAGPQETQYF. The chain carries TRBV7-9 and TRBJ2-5, with a tentative D call TRBD2 (5 bases). Germline V gene sequence: CDR1 SEHNR, CDR2 FQNEAQ (reference sequence). Trimming cost V 7 bases and J 2 bases, with 14 bases left between them. CDR3 length: 14 amino acids.

The rearrangement uses TRBV19 and TRBJ2-3, with TRBD1 matching 8 bases. V lost 3 bases and J lost 0; bases outside the gene matches: 2. The germline V gene encodes CDR1 LNHDA and CDR2 SQIVND (reference sequence). CDR3 size: 15 residues. The CDR3: CASSIRGPSTDTQYF. As DNA, the CDR3 is TGTGCCAGTAGTATCAGGGGGCCCAGCACAGATACGCAGTATTTT.

This chain links TRBV28 with TRBJ1-2, with a tentative D call TRBD1 (5 bases). Germline V gene lookup returns CDR1 MDHEN and CDR2 SYDVKM. The V gene lost 7 bases and the J gene lost 2 bases, with 14 bases spanning the gap. This CDR3 is built from 14 residues. The CDR3 bases are TGTGCCAGCAAACCTCCACAGGAGAACTATGGCTACACCTTC. Translation: CASKPPQENYGYTF.

The chain employs TRBV11-2 and TRBJ2-7; 11 bases align to TRBD2. From germline, CDR1 is SGHAT and CDR2 FQNNGV. This CDR3 comprises 16 residues. J gave up 7 bases and V 6 bases, and 14 bases lay outside the gene matches. DNA of the CDR3: TGTGCCAGCAGGTCCCTGGGTAGCGGGAGGGTCTATGAGCAGTACTTC. Protein: CASRSLGSGRVYEQYF.

The sample holds many counts of this clone. The chain combines TRBV7-9 with TRBJ2-7; maybe TRBD1 (6 bases). Germline V gene sequence: CDR1 SEHNR, CDR2 FQNEAQ (reference sequence). The length of the CDR3 is 15 residues. Deletions cut 1 base from V and 6 bases from J, with 16 bases between. The CDR3 nucleotides are TGTGCCAGCAGCTTAGTCCACAGGGTTGGTGTCGAGCAGTACTTC. Translation gives CASSLVHRVGVEQYF.

The chain employs TRBV18 and TRBJ1-1, with D hard to call. Germline lookup yields CDR1 KGHSH and CDR2 LQKENI. V lost 3 bases and J 2 bases, leaving 13 bases between the germline ends. The CDR3 runs to 15 residues. CDR3 sequence: CASSPLFRENTEAFF. CDR3 nucleotide sequence: TGTGCCAGCTCACCCCTTTTTCGGGAAAACACTGAAGCTTTCTTT.

J is TRBJ1-2 and V is TRBV2; TRBD1 matches 8 bases. Germline V lookup: CDR1 SNHLY, CDR2 FYNNEI. The CDR3 covers 15 residues. Unmatched junction bases numbered 14, after V lost 6 bases and J lost 8 bases. The CDR3 DNA reads TGTGCCAGCAGGCCAACCAGGACAGGGTGGCACGGCTACACCTTC. Its translation: CASRPTRTGWHGYTF.

This clone has a single count. The genes are TRBV18 and TRBJ2-5, with TRBD1 as a possible D gene (5 bases). The CDR3 runs to 13 residues. Trimming removed 2 bases at V and 5 bases at J, with 9 bases between. Germline V gene data show CDR1 as KGHSH and CDR2 as LQKENI. In nucleotides, the CDR3 is TGTGCCAGCTCACCAGGGGCTCAGGAGACCCAGTACTTC. It is translated as CASSPGAQETQYF.

V is TRBV7-2 and J is TRBJ2-1, with 9 bases identical to TRBD1. CDR3 length: 17 residues. Germline V lookup: CDR1 SGHTA, CDR2 FQGNSA. V shed 1 base and J 4 bases; nucleotides not matched to a gene: 8. CDR3 residues: CASSLGAGTGRYNEQFF. The CDR3, as DNA: TGTGCCAGCAGCTTAGGGGCCGGGACAGGGAGGTACAATGAGCAGTTCTTC.

The chain recombines TRBV6-4 with TRBJ1-1; weak D call: TRBD1 (5 bases). The V gene lost 2 bases and the J gene lost 0 bases, with 22 bases spanning the gap. Germline assignment: CDR1 MRHNA and CDR2 SNTAGT. There are 19 residues in the CDR3. Here the CDR3 DNA reads TGTGCCAGCAGTGACCTACCCTTGCGGGGCATGGGTATGAACACTGAAGCTTTCTTT. Protein product: CASSDLPLRGMGMNTEAFF.

The gene calls are TRBV4-1 and TRBJ2-3; 8 nucleotides match TRBD2. V lost 0 bases to trimming and J lost 2 bases; unmatched junction nucleotides: 4. The CDR3 is 16 amino acids. CDR1 is MGHRA and CDR2 is YSYEKL in the germline V gene. In DNA form, the CDR3 reads TGCGCCAGCAGCCAAGATCGAGCGGGGGTCACAGATACGCAGTATTTT. Its protein is CASSQDRAGVTDTQYF.

The rearrangement joins TRBV10-3 to TRBJ1-1; D is perhaps TRBD1 (6 bases). With 3 bases removed from V and 5 bases from J, the gap between germline ends came to 10 bases. The germline V gene encodes CDR1 ENHRY and CDR2 SYGVKD. This CDR3 is built from 13 residues. In nucleotides, the CDR3 is TGTGCCATCAGTGATAGTACAGGGACTGAAGCTTTCTTT. Its protein product is CAISDSTGTEAFF.